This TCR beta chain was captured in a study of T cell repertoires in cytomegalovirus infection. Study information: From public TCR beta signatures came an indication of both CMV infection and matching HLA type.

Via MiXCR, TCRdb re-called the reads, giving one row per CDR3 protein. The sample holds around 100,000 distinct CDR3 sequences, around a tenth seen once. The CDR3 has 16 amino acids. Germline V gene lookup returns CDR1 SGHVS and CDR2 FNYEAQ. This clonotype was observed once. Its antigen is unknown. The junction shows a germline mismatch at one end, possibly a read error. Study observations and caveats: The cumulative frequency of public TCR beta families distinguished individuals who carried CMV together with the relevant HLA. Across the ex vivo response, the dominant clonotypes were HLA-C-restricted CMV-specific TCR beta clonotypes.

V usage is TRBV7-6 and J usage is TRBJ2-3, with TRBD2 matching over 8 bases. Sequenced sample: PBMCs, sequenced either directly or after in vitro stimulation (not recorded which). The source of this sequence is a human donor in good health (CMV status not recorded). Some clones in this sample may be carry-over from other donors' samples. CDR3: CASSSSGLAGKNTQYF. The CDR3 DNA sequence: TGTGCCAGCAGCTCCTCGGGGCTAGCGGGCAAAAATACGCAGTACTTT.